These 25 T cell receptor beta chains were all obtained from the same sample, sequenced in a study of regulatory T cells in long-lasting Graves disease. Library construction for TCR beta used iRepertoire HTBI primers and Arm-PCR of CDR3 regions. A single record per CDR3 protein comes from TCRdb applying MiXCR to the multiplex PCR reads. This sample has about 400,000 distinct CDR3 sequences, with about 15% found just once. The time point is: newly diagnosed GD, antithyroid drugs for less than 3 months. After RNA was extracted from PBMCs, the TCR library was made from it. Another study also made use of these data, one on T cells in Graves' hyperthyroidism and ophthalmopathy.

The sequenced sample was peripheral blood mononuclear cells (PBMCs), obtained at new diagnosis, from a patient treated with antithyroid drugs. These receptors came from a woman in her thirties or forties with Graves disease.

This clonotype was counted ten times or more. The genes are TRBV20-1 and TRBJ2-4; TRBD2 agrees at 9 bases. J lost 7 bases, V lost 4 bases, and 14 bases had no gene match. Germline CDR1 reads DFQATT; CDR2 reads SNEGSKA (reference sequence). The CDR3 has 16 residues. The CDR3 sequence: CSAKQPGQAGGNIQYF. Here the CDR3 DNA reads TGCAGTGCTAAGCAACCGGGGCAGGCGGGGGGGAACATTCAGTACTTC.

This clonotype was seen many times. The rearrangement links TRBV2 to TRBJ1-4, with D tentatively TRBD1 (6 bases). Germline assignment: CDR1 SNHLY and CDR2 FYNNEI. The CDR3 covers 14 residues. Trimming left V 2 bases short and J 7 bases short, with 11 bases between. The CDR3 is CASSELQGGEKLFF. In nucleotides, the CDR3 is TGTGCCAGCAGTGAATTACAGGGTGGTGAAAAACTGTTTTTT.

This clonotype was seen more than once but under ten times. A much larger clone sits a single nucleotide away, making a read error possible. The chain carries TRBV12-5 and TRBJ2-1; a weak D match, TRBD1 (6 bases). The V gene's germline CDR1 is LGHNT and CDR2 FRNRAP. The CDR3 has 13 amino acids. CDR3: CASGPGQYNGQFF. The DNA of the CDR3 is TGTGCTAGTGGTCCTGGACAGTACAATGGGCAGTTCTTC. The full variable domain, with the rest looked up from reference TRBV12-5 and TRBJ2-1, is DARVTQTPRHKVTEMGQEVTMRCQPILGHNTVFWYRQTMMQGLELLAYFRNRAPLDDSGMPKDRFSAEMPDATLATLKIQPSEPRDSAVYFCASGPGQYNGQFFGPGTRLTVL.

This clonotype was counted at least ten times. V usage is TRBV29-1 and J usage is TRBJ2-3; D gene uncertain. CDR3 length: 13 amino acids. From germline, CDR1 is SQVTM and CDR2 ANQGSEA. V shed 6 bases and J shed 5 bases, with 15 bases lying between them. The CDR3 reads CSVPSQVKDTQYF. As DNA, the CDR3 is TGCAGCGTCCCATCTCAGGTTAAAGATACGCAGTATTTT.

This clonotype was counted many times. V is TRBV6-2 or TRBV6-3 and J is TRBJ2-1; 7 bases line up with TRBD2. V dropped 2 bases and J dropped 7; count of bases not matched to a gene: 5. The CDR3 has 14 residues. Germline V gene data show CDR1 as MNHEY and CDR2 as SVGEGT. CDR3 sequence: CASSYGRELNEQFF. The CDR3 region has the DNA TGTGCCAGCAGTTACGGGCGGGAGCTGAATGAGCAGTTCTTC.

This clonotype turned up a few times. Without the conserved terminal phenylalanine or tryptophan, this CDR3 likely stems from a read error. The DNA is omitted, as the CDR3 cannot be located on it reliably, and the CDR3 follows TCRdb's listing. The chain has TRBV24-1 and TRBJ2-2; the table's D call, TRBD2, has no DNA check behind it. A total of 8 residues make up the CDR3, ends included. CDR1 is KGHDR, CDR2 SFDVKD, per germline. CDR3 sequence reads: CATLPGLG.

This clonotype was seen many times. V gene TRBV20-1 combines with J gene TRBJ2-1; D gene ambiguous. Deletions cut 0 bases from V and 10 bases from J, with 13 bases between. Germline V gene lookup returns CDR1 DFQATT and CDR2 SNEGSKA (reference sequence). CDR3 length: 13 residues. CDR3 bases: TGCAGTGCTAGAGAAACGGTACGGTGGGAGCAGTTCTTC. It encodes CSARETVRWEQFF.

A note on this clonotype: Mismatch with germline at one junction end may stem from a read error. The chain uses TRBV27 and TRBJ2-1, with D possibly being TRBD2 (6 bases). CDR1 is MNHEY, CDR2 SMNVEV, per germline (reference sequence). The CDR3 has 14 residues. The CDR3 DNA follows: TGTGCCAGCGGTTTACCGGGAGCTAGGAATGAGCAGTTCTTC. Translated: CASGLPGARNEQFF.

This clonotype came up many times. The gene calls are TRBV6-2 or TRBV6-3 and TRBJ1-1, with D possibly TRBD1 on 6 matching bases. V was clipped by 0 bases and J by 6 bases, with 17 bases between them. The CDR3 extends over 16 amino acids. Germline lookup yields CDR1 MNHEY and CDR2 SVGEGT. The DNA for the CDR3 is TGTGCCAGCAGTTACTCGATTAATGGCAGGGGCTCTGAAGCTTTCTTT. Translating it yields CASSYSINGRGSEAFF.

This clonotype was seen ten or more times. This chain links TRBV11-2 with TRBJ2-7, with D possibly matching TRBD1 (5 bases). Germline V gene sequence: CDR1 SGHAT, CDR2 FQNNGV. The CDR3 has 14 amino acids. Trimming removed 5 bases from V and 5 bases from J, with 16 bases in between. The CDR3 here is CASSPGRQFNEQYF. Written as DNA, the CDR3 is TGTGCCAGCAGCCCTGGGCGACAGTTCAACGAGCAGTACTTC.

This clonotype was recorded many times. The gene calls are TRBV27 and TRBJ2-1; 7 positions agree with TRBD2. CDR1 MNHEY and CDR2 SMNVEV come from the germline V gene (reference sequence). Unmatched junction bases numbered 7, after V lost 2 bases and J lost 6 bases. CDR3 length: 15 amino acids. The CDR3 nucleotides are TGTGCCAGCAGTTTAGGTCTAGCGGTTACCAATGAGCAGTTCTTC. This encodes CASSLGLAVTNEQFF.

There are many counts of this clonotype. The chain employs TRBV11-2 and TRBJ2-7; tentative D call: TRBD2 (6 bases). V lost 4 bases, J lost 6 bases, and 16 bases lay in between. The CDR3 runs to 14 residues. From germline, CDR1 is SGHAT and CDR2 FQNNGV. The chain's CDR3 is CASSYTFSEGEQYF. DNA for the CDR3: TGTGCCAGCAGCTACACCTTTTCGGAGGGCGAGCAGTACTTC.

This clonotype was detected many times. The V call is TRBV11-2, the J call TRBJ2-3; tentative D call: TRBD1 (6 bases). The CDR3 is 15 amino acids. Germline values: CDR1 SGHAT, CDR2 FQNNGV. V dropped 3 bases and J dropped 1 base, with 11 bases sitting between them. CDR3 sequence reads: CASSFRGAGTDTQYF. CDR3 sequence (DNA): TGTGCCAGCAGCTTCAGGGGCGCAGGCACAGATACGCAGTATTTT.

The V and J genes are TRBV7-2 and TRBJ1-5; D is unresolved. The CDR3 sequence is 14 residues long. With 4 bases removed from V and 5 bases from J, the gap between germline ends came to 12 bases. Looked up from germline, CDR1 is SGHTA and CDR2 is FQGNSA. The CDR3 loop reads CASSSRDFYQPQHF. The CDR3 bases are TGTGCCAGCAGCTCGAGAGACTTCTATCAGCCCCAGCATTTT.

As concerns this clonotype: This likely comes from a read error, as the CDR3 has no conserved phenylalanine or tryptophan at its end. The chain uses TRBV5-6 and TRBJ1-6, with D hard to call. Looked up from germline, CDR1 is SGHDT and CDR2 is YYEEEE. Deletions cut 0 bases from V and 7 bases from J, with 8 bases between. CDR3 size: 14 residues. CDR3 region: CASSLAAANSPLHS. The CDR3 DNA reads as TGTGCCAGCAGCTTGGCGGCGGCGAATTCACCCCTCCACTCT.

Many counts were recorded for this clonotype. V gene TRBV7-2 combines with J gene TRBJ2-3, with D perhaps TRBD1 or TRBD2 (5 bases each). The V end was cut by 5 bases, the J end by 0 bases, with 12 bases between. The germline CDR1 and CDR2 sequences are SGHTA and FQGNSA. This CDR3 contains 15 residues. The CDR3 coding sequence is TGTGCCAGCAGCGCGTGGGACCGAAGCACAGATACGCAGTATTTT. This encodes CASSAWDRSTDTQYF.

The rearrangement joins TRBV4-2 to TRBJ2-1; 14 bases are a match to TRBD2. Germline assignment: CDR1 LGHNA and CDR2 YNFKEQ. V lost 3 bases, J lost 8 bases, and 6 bases stayed unmatched. CDR3 length: 16 residues. The CDR3 spells CASSQLGLAGEDEQFF. As DNA, the CDR3 is TGTGCCAGCAGCCAGTTGGGACTAGCGGGAGAAGATGAGCAGTTCTTC.

This chain joins TRBV5-1 and TRBJ2-7, with 7 bases aligning to TRBD2. This CDR3 comprises 15 residues. Trimming at V came to 2 bases and at J to 2 bases, leaving 7 bases not matched to a gene. The germline gives CDR1 SGHRS, CDR2 YFSETQ. CDR3 region: CASSLAGTPTYEQYF. The CDR3 DNA reads as TGCGCCAGCAGCTTAGCGGGGACTCCCACCTACGAGCAGTACTTC.

This clonotype was seen ten or more times. The CDR3 sequence: CASSWSAVANVLTF. CDR3 nucleotides: TGCGCCAGCAGCTGGTCGGCTGTGGCCAACGTCCTGACTTTC. This chain connects TRBV5-1 to TRBJ2-6; D unresolved. From germline, CDR1 is SGHRS and CDR2 YFSETQ. This CDR3 region has 14 residues. The V and J ends lost 3 bases and 6 bases respectively, with 10 bases between them.

This chain connects TRBV13 to TRBJ2-7; D is possibly TRBD2 (6 bases). Trimming stripped 1 base from V and 6 bases from J, with 13 bases between. The CDR3 spans 14 residues. The germline gives CDR1 PRHDT, CDR2 FYEKMQ (reference sequence). CDR3 coding DNA: TGTGCCAGCAGCTTAGAACGGGAGCCCTCCGAGCAGTACTTC. Protein product: CASSLEREPSEQYF.

The chain couples TRBV11-2 to TRBJ2-7; 7 nucleotides match TRBD2. The length of the CDR3 is 14 residues. From germline, CDR1 is SGHAT and CDR2 FQNNGV. The junction had 6 bases not matched to a gene; V was cut back by 5 bases and J by 2 bases. The DNA for the CDR3 is TGTGCCAGCAGCGCGGGGGTGGACACCTACGAGCAGTACTTC. Protein: CASSAGVDTYEQYF.

This chain joins TRBV12-3 or TRBV12-4 and TRBJ2-5; TRBD2 matches at 7 bases. The V and J ends lost 7 bases and 8 bases, in that order; junction bases with no gene match: 4. The CDR3 extends over 11 amino acids. CDR3 residues: CASTIAGTQYF. The CDR3 coding sequence is TGTGCCAGCACCATAGCGGGCACCCAGTACTTC.

The chain has TRBV4-1 and TRBJ1-4; 9 bases fit TRBD1. Trimming cost V 5 bases and J 7 bases; bases outside gene matches: 8. Germline CDR1 MGHRA, CDR2 YSYEKL. This CDR3 spans 15 amino acids. Here the CDR3 reads CASSSYRGRSEKLFF. CDR3 DNA: TGCGCCAGCAGCTCATACAGGGGGCGTTCTGAAAAACTGTTTTTT.

This clonotype has a count of ten or more. The chain couples TRBV6-5 to TRBJ1-1; D may be TRBD1 (6 bases). V shed 6 bases and J shed 4 bases, with 15 bases lying between them. Germline V CDR1 and CDR2: MNHEY, SVGAGI. The CDR3 loop spans 14 amino acids. The CDR3 DNA follows: TGTGCCAGCAGGTACAGGGTTACGATCACTGAAGCTTTCTTT. Protein: CASRYRVTITEAFF.

The table lists this clonotype with many counts. The CDR3 DNA follows: TGTGCCAGCAGCCCTTACTTGAACACTGAAGCTTTCTTT. Protein: CASSPYLNTEAFF. This chain links TRBV13 with TRBJ1-1; D is ambiguous. Looked up from germline, CDR1 is PRHDT and CDR2 is FYEKMQ (reference sequence). Trimming removed 5 bases from V and 0 bases from J, with 7 bases in between. This CDR3 contains 13 residues.